The 13 T cell receptor beta chains in this list originate from one sample, sequenced in a study of blood T cell repertoires in COVID-19. Sequenced by immunoSEQ multiplex PCR; TCRdb stores in-frame clones only, minus some. In the table there are around 270,000 clones, around 89% of which are singletons. The source material was peripheral blood. The receptors stem from a middle-aged man with acute or convalescent COVID-19.

The gene calls are TRBV2 and TRBJ2-2, with TRBD2 matching 10 bases. CDR1 and CDR2 (germline): SNHLY, FYNNEI. This CDR3 contains 14 residues. The trim removed 11 bases at V and 3 bases at J, leaving 6 bases unmatched. The CDR3 DNA is TGTGCCCGCTCTAGCGGGGGCGACACCGGGGAGCTGTTTTTT. Amino acids: CARSSGGDTGELFF.

The chain carries TRBV13 and TRBJ1-1; TRBD1 agrees at 8 bases. The CDR3 length is 14 residues. From germline, CDR1 is PRHDT and CDR2 FYEKMQ (reference sequence). J was trimmed by 5 bases and V by 3 bases; bases with no gene match: 5. The CDR3 here is CASSFGQGRTEAFF. The CDR3 nucleotides are TGTGCCAGCAGCTTTGGACAGGGACGGACTGAAGCTTTCTTT.

This clone was counted between two and nine times. This chain connects TRBV3-1 (or the pseudogene TRBV3-2) to TRBJ1-1, with D uncertain. V was clipped by 1 base and J by 4 bases, with 4 bases between them. Germline V lookup: CDR1 LGHDT, CDR2 YNNKEL (reference sequence). The CDR3 is made up of 12 amino acids. The CDR3 DNA reads as TGTGCCAGCAGCCAAGGGAGCACTGAAGCTTTCTTT. Protein product: CASSQGSTEAFF.

The chain carries TRBV24-1 and TRBJ2-7; D is unclear. CDR1 and CDR2 from the germline V gene are KGHDR and SFDVKD. Trimming stripped 4 bases from V and 4 bases from J, with 4 bases between. The CDR3 has 11 residues. The CDR3 nucleotides are TGTGCCACCAGTGACGGGTACGAGCAGTACTTC. It is translated as CATSDGYEQYF.

This chain joins TRBV11-2 and TRBJ2-1; 8 nucleotides agree with TRBD1. Germline values: CDR1 SGHAT, CDR2 FQNNGV. The CDR3 is 15 amino acids. The V gene end was trimmed by 2 bases and the J gene end by 4 bases; junction bases not matched to a gene: 4. DNA of the CDR3: TGTGCCAGCAGCTTAAACAGGGGGAGTTACAATGAGCAGTTCTTC. Translation gives CASSLNRGSYNEQFF.

The rearrangement uses TRBV2 and TRBJ2-1; tentatively, D is TRBD1 (7 bases). The CDR3 loop spans 15 amino acids. The germline V gene encodes CDR1 SNHLY and CDR2 FYNNEI. V lost 7 bases and J lost 12, with 25 bases in between. The CDR3 loop is CASIKTGIRRGGQFF. As DNA, the CDR3 is TGTGCCAGCATTAAGACAGGGATACGCCGGGGAGGGCAGTTCTTC.

The chain is built from TRBV10-3 and TRBJ2-3; D is possibly TRBD1 (5 bases). Trimming removed 0 bases from V and 0 bases from J, with 19 bases in between. Looked up from germline, CDR1 is ENHRY and CDR2 is SYGVKD. The CDR3 has 19 amino acids. The CDR3 bases are TGTGCCATCAGTGAGTCAGGGGAAACAGCTCGTTTTAGCACAGATACGCAGTATTTT. Residues: CAISESGETARFSTDTQYF.

This clone has a handful of counts. The chain is built from TRBV19 and TRBJ2-2; TRBD1 aligns across 10 bases. V dropped 5 bases and J dropped 3; count of bases not matched to a gene: 6. The CDR3 has 16 residues. CDR1 and CDR2 (germline): LNHDA, SQIVND (reference sequence). DNA for the CDR3: TGTGCCAGTAGTGTCATAGGACAGGGGGACACCGGGGAGCTGTTTTTT. Its protein product is CASSVIGQGDTGELFF.

The V gene is TRBV19, the J gene TRBJ1-1, with D maybe TRBD1 (5 bases). CDR3 length: 15 amino acids. Trimming pared 2 bases from V and 8 bases from J, leaving 18 bases between. The germline gives CDR1 LNHDA, CDR2 SQIVND (reference sequence). The CDR3 nucleotides read TGTGCCAGTAGTATACTCCGGGACTCGACAGCAGAAGCTTTCTTT. Its protein product is CASSILRDSTAEAFF.

The V and J genes are TRBV15 and TRBJ1-5; a possible D gene is TRBD1 (5 bases). The length of the CDR3 is 14 residues. Per germline, CDR1 LNHNV and CDR2 YYDKDF (reference sequence). With 0 bases removed from V and 11 bases from J, the gap between germline ends came to 14 bases. The CDR3 DNA reads TGTGCCACCAGCAGAGACCAATCGGGGGAGGCCCAGCATTTT. The encoded protein is CATSRDQSGEAQHF.

The chain recombines TRBV19 with TRBJ1-1; TRBD1 matches at 8 bases. This CDR3 spans 16 amino acids. The J segment lost 6 bases and the V segment lost 4 bases, leaving 13 bases of the junction unmatched. Germline V gene lookup returns CDR1 LNHDA and CDR2 SQIVND (reference sequence). CDR3 sequence (DNA): TGTGCCAGTAGTAGTGGGAGGGCAGGGGGCAACTCTGAAGCTTTCTTT. It encodes CASSSGRAGGNSEAFF.

V gene TRBV12-5 combines with J gene TRBJ2-3; 10 bases line up with TRBD2. With 7 bases clipped from V and 4 bases from J, the junction kept 14 bases outside the gene matches. The germline gives CDR1 LGHNT, CDR2 FRNRAP. The CDR3 consists of 17 residues. CDR3 residues: CASAPPVSGGAADTQYF. For the CDR3, the DNA is TGTGCTAGTGCCCCCCCCGTGAGCGGGGGGGCCGCAGATACGCAGTATTTT.

V is TRBV19 and J is TRBJ2-2; TRBD1 aligns across 9 bases. The CDR3 runs 14 residues. The ends lost 5 bases at V and 5 bases at J; junction bases unmatched: 3. The germline V gene encodes CDR1 LNHDA and CDR2 SQIVND (reference sequence). The CDR3 DNA reads TGTGCCAGTAGTCCGGACAGGGGAACCGGGGAGCTGTTTTTT. Encoded protein: CASSPDRGTGELFF.